These 5 T cell receptor beta chains originate from one sample sequenced in a study of T-cell memory formation after mild COVID-19 (dated by TCRdb to the early 2020s). The library was built by means of 5' RACE. For sequencing, an Illumina NovaSeq 6000 was employed. TCRdb handled the public reads itself, with Q25 trimming in fastp and clone calling in MiXCR, and kept productive beta chains. Identical CDR3 protein sequences are pooled into one entry, listed with their most common genes and DNA. Here the sample has approximately 300,000 distinct CDR3 sequences; 8.2% occur a single time. The ten largest clonotypes hold 22% of the sample. Sample: PBMCs or a T cell subset sorted from them (not recorded which). The receptors here all came from a man aged 18 to 29 who had mild COVID-19 (a few samples of this study predate the infection). The sample titles of this study are shuffled in the database, so cell type and time point are left out; the donor was told from shared clones.

V usage is TRBV9 and J usage is TRBJ2-1, with TRBD2 matching 9 bases. In germline, CDR1 is SGDLS, CDR2 YYNGEE. V lost 3 bases and J lost 7; bases outside the gene matches: 8. The CDR3 sequence is 15 residues long. For the CDR3, the DNA is TGTGCCAGCAGCGGACGAGCGGGGGGCACGAATGAGCAGTTCTTC. This codes for CASSGRAGGTNEQFF. The full variable domain, completed using reference TRBV9 and TRBJ2-1, is DSGVTQTPKHLITATGQRVTLRCSPRSGDLSVYWYQQSLDQGLQFLIQYYNGEERAKGNILERFSAQQFPDLHSELNLSSLELGDSALYFCASSGRAGGTNEQFFGPGTRLTVL.

The chain employs TRBV4-1 and TRBJ1-6, with TRBD1 matching 9 bases. The germline gives CDR1 MGHRA, CDR2 YSYEKL. The CDR3 is 14 amino acids. The V segment lost 8 bases and the J segment 14 bases; nucleotides outside the gene matches: 13. This chain's CDR3 is CASAEGTGRLSLHF. Written as DNA, the CDR3 is TGCGCCAGCGCGGAGGGGACAGGGAGACTGTCCCTCCACTTT.

The sample holds many counts of this clonotype. V usage is TRBV7-2 and J usage is TRBJ1-2, with TRBD1 matching 8 bases. The germline V gene has CDR1 SGHTA and CDR2 FQGNSA. CDR3 size: 14 residues. V lost 1 base to trimming and J lost 8 bases; unmatched junction nucleotides: 6. CDR3: CASSLGPGGRGYTF. The CDR3 coding sequence is TGTGCCAGCAGCTTAGGTCCAGGGGGCCGGGGCTACACCTTC.

DNA of the CDR3: TGTGCCAGCAGCTTAGCGATTAGCGGGGGTACAGAGACCCAGTACTTC. Protein product: CASSLAISGGTETQYF. The V and J genes are TRBV7-2 and TRBJ2-5; 9 bases match TRBD2. Germline CDR1 is SGHTA and CDR2 is FQGNSA. This CDR3 has 16 amino acids. V shed 0 bases, J shed 4 bases, and the junction held 6 bases outside the gene matches.

This clonotype occurred a few times. V and J are TRBV4-3 and TRBJ2-1; 7 bases agree with TRBD2. The CDR3 runs 18 residues. Per the germline V gene, CDR1 is LGHNA and CDR2 is YSLEER. Trimming at V came to 2 bases and at J to 0 bases, leaving 10 bases not matched to a gene. The CDR3 sequence: CASSQWLAVMSSYNEQFF. CDR3 coding DNA: TGCGCCAGCAGCCAATGGCTAGCGGTGATGAGCTCCTACAATGAGCAGTTCTTC.